Shown below are 2 T cell receptor beta chains from a single sample sequenced in a study of blood T cell repertoires in COVID-19 (dated by TCRdb to 2019 to 2021). Library preparation was by the immunoSEQ multiplex PCR assay. Sourced from immuneACCESS, this table was stored by TCRdb with only in-frame sequences that have V and J called. A share of the clones is absent; for the studies checked, an unresolved V gene accounts for under half, and the remainder has no known explanation. The sample contains hundreds of thousands of clones, roughly 87% of them found a single time. Roughly 12% of the sample comes from the top ten. The sequencing input was peripheral blood. Receptors originate from a woman aged 18-29 years who had recovered from COVID-19.

This chain joins TRBV2 and TRBJ1-5; 11 nucleotides align to TRBD1. V shed 6 bases and J 7 bases; nucleotides not matched to a gene: 8. In germline, CDR1 is SNHLY, CDR2 FYNNEI. The CDR3 runs 15 residues. This chain's CDR3 is CASREDRGLGQPQHF. CDR3 coding DNA: TGTGCCAGCAGGGAGGACAGGGGGCTTGGCCAGCCCCAGCATTTT.

The rearrangement uses TRBV10-3 and TRBJ2-2; maybe TRBD1 (6 bases). The V gene lost 1 base and the J gene lost 5 bases, with 11 bases spanning the gap. The CDR3 contains 15 residues. Germline V lookup: CDR1 ENHRY, CDR2 SYGVKD. The CDR3 protein is CAISEWAGETGELFF. The CDR3 DNA follows: TGTGCCATCAGTGAGTGGGCAGGGGAAACCGGGGAGCTGTTTTTT.